Listed below are T cell receptor beta chains from one sample, sequenced in a study of OX40 agonist ivuxolimab in advanced cancers. Method: immunoSEQ multiplex PCR; TCRdb's copy keeps in-frame clones and lacks some. The table lists about 48,000 clones, about four fifths of them singletons, with approximately 2% in the top ten. The sequencing here drew on CD4+ or CD8+ T cells sorted from blood, taken in a trial of the OX40 agonist ivuxolimab. These receptors all come from an adult with an advanced solid tumor such as melanoma, head and neck, liver or kidney cancer. Each CDR3 is given with its conserved first and last residue. D genes are given only for firm matches. Only part of the rows carry a size: once, few, many, or a class if the clone is expanded.

J gene | V gene | clone size | D gene | CDR3 DNA | CDR3 protein
TRBJ1-2 | TRBV4-1 | NA | TRBD1 | TGCGCCAGCAGCTACGGGACAGGGGGTGGCTACACCTTC | CASSYGTGGGYTF
TRBJ1-3 | TRBV7-2 | NA | NA | TGTGCCAGCAGCCCCATTTTATCTGGAAACACCATATATTTT | CASSPILSGNTIYF
TRBJ1-5 | TRBV28 | NA | NA | TGTGCCAGCAGCCGTACAGGGCCAGGCAATCAGCCCCAGCATTTT | CASSRTGPGNQPQHF
TRBJ2-7 | TRBV2 | NA | TRBD2 | TGTGCCAGCAGTTGGGAGCGGGATTGGAACGAGCAGTACTTC | CASSWERDWNEQYF
TRBJ1-4 | TRBV5-1 | NA | TRBD1 | TGCGCCAGCAGCTCTACAGGGGTTTTAGAGCAACTGGCAACTAATGAAAAACTGTTTTTT | CASSSTGVLEQLATNEKLFF
TRBJ2-1 | TRBV30 | NA | TRBD2 | TGTGCCTGGAGTGTACGCCTTCTGCTAGCGGAATCCTACAATGAGCAGTTCTTC | CAWSVRLLLAESYNEQFF
TRBJ1-5 | TRBV18 | NA | NA | TGTGCCAGCTCACCGGACAGAGGCAATCAGCCCCAGCATTTT | CASSPDRGNQPQHF
TRBJ2-2 | TRBV30 | NA | TRBD2 | TGTGCCTGGAGTGTAGGGAGGGGGAACACCGGGGAGCTGTTTTTT | CAWSVGRGNTGELFF
TRBJ1-5 | TRBV19 | NA | NA | TGTGCCAGTAGTATTTACGGCAGATATCAGCCCCAGCATTTT | CASSIYGRYQPQHF
TRBJ1-2 | TRBV10-3 | NA | NA | TGTGCCAGTACCCGAGGAAGGGACAACTATGGCTACACCTTC | CASTRGRDNYGYTF
TRBJ1-5 | TRBV6-5 | NA | NA | TGTGCCAGCAGTTTCTTTGGGAATCAGCCCCAGCATTTT | CASSFFGNQPQHF
TRBJ1-5 | TRBV7-3 | NA | NA | TGTGCCAGCAGCTTAGTTACAGCTAGCAATCAGCCCCAGCATTTT | CASSLVTASNQPQHF
TRBJ2-5 | TRBV6-1 | NA | NA | TGTGCCAGCACAGAGGCGGGGGCCGGGAAGACCCAGTACTTC | CASTEAGAGKTQYF
TRBJ1-5 | TRBV6-5 | NA | NA | TGTGCCAGCAGTTACGAGGCAGATCAGCCCCAGCATTTT | CASSYEADQPQHF
TRBJ1-2 | TRBV5-1 | once | NA | TGCGCCAGCAGCTTGGTGGCGGGAGGGGACTCTGGCTACACCTTC | CASSLVAGGDSGYTF
TRBJ1-1 | TRBV9 | NA | NA | TGTGCCAGCGATGCAGTGACAAGGAAGAACACTGAAGCTTTCTTT | CASDAVTRKNTEAFF
TRBJ2-3 | TRBV10-3 | NA | NA | TGTGCCATCTGGGCGGGTCGAGGGACGGCAGATACGCAGTATTTT | CAIWAGRGTADTQYF
TRBJ2-7 | TRBV15 | NA | NA | TGTGCCACCAGCAGAGAGGACGTCTCCTACGAGCAGTACTTC | CATSREDVSYEQYF
TRBJ2-4 | TRBV7-2 | NA | TRBD1 | TGTGCCAGCAGCCAGGACAGGGAGGACATTCAGTACTTC | CASSQDREDIQYF
TRBJ1-2 | TRBV4-3 | NA | NA | TGCGCCAGCAGCCAAGAAGGAACCCGATACAACTATGGCTACACCTTC | CASSQEGTRYNYGYTF
TRBJ1-6 | TRBV5-5 | NA | NA | TGTGCCAGCAGCTTGACCCAGGGGAGCTCCTATAATTCACCCCTCCACTTT | CASSLTQGSSYNSPLHF
TRBJ2-5 | TRBV5-1 | few | NA | TGCGCCAGCAGCTCGTTCGGGACCCCGAGGGAGACCCAGTACTTC | CASSSFGTPRETQYF